This entry lists 21 T cell receptor beta chains sequenced from one sample in a study of CD8 T cells in ankylosing spondylitis. TCRdb reprocessed the 5' RACE reads with MiXCR, giving one entry per CDR3 protein. The sample carries roughly 150,000 distinct CDR3 sequences, 9.8% recorded once. Sequencing was carried out using blood, either unsorted or a sorted T cell fraction (not recorded which). These receptors all stem from a female donor with ankylosing spondylitis or in good health (not recorded which).

This clonotype was detected a few times. This chain connects TRBV20-1 to TRBJ2-7, with 7 bases fitting TRBD1. This CDR3 contains 16 residues. With 2 bases clipped from V and 4 bases from J, the junction kept 14 bases outside the gene matches. Germline CDR1 is DFQATT and CDR2 is SNEGSKA (reference sequence). The CDR3 loop reads CSARTALSGRGYEQYF. As DNA, the CDR3 is TGCAGTGCTAGAACCGCATTATCTGGCAGGGGGTACGAGCAGTACTTC.

This clonotype came up many times. V is TRBV29-1 and J is TRBJ1-2; possible D gene TRBD1, 6 bases. The V end was cut by 3 bases, the J end by 2 bases, with 10 bases between. The germline gives CDR1 SQVTM, CDR2 ANQGSEA. The CDR3 contains 13 residues. The CDR3 coding sequence is TGCAGCGTTGAGTCAGGGGACAACTATGGCTACACCTTC. Its protein product is CSVESGDNYGYTF.

This clonotype was detected a few times. The gene calls are TRBV12-5 and TRBJ2-7, with TRBD1 as a possible D gene (6 bases). This CDR3 region has 14 residues. The germline V gene has CDR1 LGHNT and CDR2 FRNRAP. V was shortened by 5 bases and J by 4 bases, with 15 bases between the two germline ends. CDR3 bases: TGTGCTAGTGGTCTCGGTAGGGGGAAATACGAGCAGTACTTC. This encodes CASGLGRGKYEQYF.

There are many counts of this clonotype. The chain joins TRBV9 to TRBJ2-3, with unresolved D. The V end lost 0 bases, the J end lost 4 bases, and 6 bases lay between the germline ends. The CDR3 runs 13 residues. Germline V gene lookup returns CDR1 SGDLS and CDR2 YYNGEE. CDR3 sequence reads: CASSVVSSDTQYF. The CDR3 DNA follows: TGTGCCAGCAGCGTAGTCAGCTCAGATACGCAGTATTTT.

This rearrangement joins TRBV5-5 to TRBJ1-6, with D unclear. The ends were cut back, 0 bases at V and 0 bases at J, with 10 bases in the middle. Germline CDR1 is SGHKS and CDR2 is YYEKEE (reference sequence). CDR3 size: 17 residues. CDR3 protein: CASSLEGPSSYNSPLHF. In nucleotides, the CDR3 is TGTGCCAGCAGCTTGGAAGGGCCAAGCTCCTATAATTCACCCCTCCACTTT.

The gene calls are TRBV5-1 and TRBJ1-1, with D perhaps matching TRBD1 (5 bases). Germline CDR1 is SGHRS and CDR2 is YFSETQ. CDR3 length: 15 residues. Trimming pared 1 base from V and 0 bases from J, leaving 10 bases between. CDR3 protein: CASSLSAGMNTEAFF. Here the CDR3 DNA reads TGCGCCAGCAGCTTGTCGGCAGGGATGAACACTGAAGCTTTCTTT.

The sample holds a few counts of this clonotype. V and J are TRBV4-1 and TRBJ2-4; TRBD1 or TRBD2 may be the D gene (5 bases each). Between the trimmed V and J ends, which lost 5 bases and 9 bases, there was a span of 14 bases. This CDR3 is 13 amino acids long. The V gene's germline CDR1 is MGHRA and CDR2 YSYEKL. The CDR3 nucleotides read TGCGCCAGCAGCAAAGGGGAGACGACCATTCAGTACTTC. Amino acids: CASSKGETTIQYF.

V usage is TRBV15 and J usage is TRBJ1-2; D call uncertain. CDR3 size: 12 residues. V gave up 2 bases and J gave up 8 bases, with 9 bases separating them. CDR1 and CDR2 from the germline V gene are LNHNV and YYDKDF (reference sequence). In nucleotides, the CDR3 is TGTGCCACCAGCAGACGCGAGGGCGGCTACACCTTC. This gives the protein CATSRREGGYTF.

There are many counts of this clonotype. This sequence joins TRBV7-9 and TRBJ1-1, with D unresolved. Deletions cut 5 bases from V and 1 base from J, with 11 bases between. CDR1 and CDR2 from the germline V gene are SEHNR and FQNEAQ (reference sequence). The CDR3 totals 14 residues. This CDR3 is CASSPDRKNTEAFF. As DNA, the CDR3 is TGTGCCAGCAGCCCGGACCGGAAGAACACTGAAGCTTTCTTT.

V gene TRBV2 combines with J gene TRBJ2-7; the match to TRBD1 covers 9 bases. Germline values: CDR1 SNHLY, CDR2 FYNNEI. The CDR3 contains 11 residues. The DNA for the CDR3 is TGTGCGCAGGGACAGGGCTACGAGCAGTACTTC. Translating it yields CAQGQGYEQYF.

The gene calls are TRBV29-1 and TRBJ2-7; 8 bases agree with TRBD2. Germline-derived CDR1 and CDR2 are SQVTM and ANQGSEA. V was clipped by 4 bases and J by 7 bases; unmatched bases: 6. The CDR3 is 12 residues long. The CDR3 here is CSVAPVAGEQYF. CDR3 DNA sequence: TGCAGCGTTGCCCCGGTAGCGGGAGAGCAGTACTTC.

This clonotype appeared many times. The rearrangement joins TRBV12-3 or TRBV12-4 to TRBJ1-5, with D perhaps TRBD1 (5 bases). The CDR3 is 14 amino acids. Trimming stripped 3 bases from V and 5 bases from J, with 11 bases between. The CDR3 protein is CASSFMGPHQPQHF. For the CDR3, the DNA is TGTGCCAGCAGTTTTATGGGGCCTCATCAGCCCCAGCATTTT.

The table lists this clonotype with a few counts. The chain is built from TRBV4-1 and TRBJ1-2, with unresolved D. Per germline, CDR1 MGHRA and CDR2 YSYEKL. The CDR3 has 13 amino acids. The V end lost 2 bases, the J end lost 3 bases, and 7 bases lay between the germline ends. The CDR3 DNA reads TGCGCCAGCAGCCAACAGGATTACTATGGCTACACCTTC. Encoded protein: CASSQQDYYGYTF.

This clonotype appeared a few times. V is TRBV29-1 and J is TRBJ2-5; D may be TRBD2 (6 bases). The CDR3 totals 14 residues. V shed 5 bases and J shed 0 bases, with 13 bases lying between them. CDR1 is SQVTM and CDR2 is ANQGSEA in the germline V gene. The CDR3: CSVQDYPYQETQYF. CDR3 in DNA: TGCAGCGTTCAGGACTACCCGTACCAAGAGACCCAGTACTTC.

V is TRBV7-9 and J is TRBJ1-5; D is possibly TRBD1 (5 bases). The CDR3 consists of 15 residues. CDR1 and CDR2 from the germline V gene are SEHNR and FQNEAQ (reference sequence). Trimming took 5 bases from V and 5 from J, leaving 16 bases between them. For the CDR3, the DNA is TGTGCCAGCAGCCTGCAGGGAAAAGACCATCAGCCCCAGCATTTT. Translated: CASSLQGKDHQPQHF.

The chain is built from TRBV13 and TRBJ1-5; TRBD1 matches 7 bases. The CDR3 has 14 residues. V shed 5 bases and J 6 bases; nucleotides not matched to a gene: 7. Per the germline V gene, CDR1 is PRHDT and CDR2 is FYEKMQ (reference sequence). CDR3 sequence (DNA): TGTGCCAGCAGCAGACAGGGAGACGGTCAGCCCCAGCATTTT. Amino acid sequence: CASSRQGDGQPQHF.

This clonotype occurred many times. The chain links TRBV6-1 to TRBJ1-2, with D perhaps matching TRBD1 (6 bases). Germline V gives CDR1 MNHNS, CDR2 SASEGT. The CDR3 is 15 amino acids. Trimming removed 0 bases at V and 6 bases at J, with 14 bases between. CDR3 loop: CASSEARGRQDGYTF. The CDR3 nucleotides read TGTGCCAGCAGTGAAGCTCGCGGGAGACAGGATGGCTACACCTTC.

This clonotype was picked up many times. The chain has TRBV3-1 and TRBJ2-1; 9 bases fit TRBD2. Germline-derived CDR1 and CDR2 are LGHDT and YNNKEL (reference sequence). The CDR3 consists of 18 residues. Trimming at V came to 1 base and at J to 4 bases, leaving 11 bases not matched to a gene. This chain's CDR3 is CASSQGASGITRYNEQFF. CDR3 bases: TGTGCCAGCAGCCAAGGGGCTAGCGGGATCACCCGTTACAATGAGCAGTTCTTC.

This clonotype has a handful of counts. The chain combines TRBV18 with TRBJ2-1, with D possibly matching TRBD1 (5 bases). Trimming took 3 bases from V and 2 from J, leaving 11 bases between them. The V gene's germline CDR1 is KGHSH and CDR2 LQKENI. The CDR3 length is 15 residues. CDR3 DNA sequence: TGTGCCAGCTCACCTAGGGGCAAGACCTACAATGAGCAGTTCTTC. Translating it yields CASSPRGKTYNEQFF.

The sample holds a few counts of this clonotype. The chain is built from TRBV5-4 and TRBJ1-1; D is uncertain. Germline V CDR1 and CDR2: SGHNT, YYREEE (reference sequence). The CDR3 covers 15 residues. Trimming removed 1 base at V and 0 bases at J, with 10 bases between. This CDR3 is CASSLMNSMNTEAFF. CDR3 nucleotide sequence: TGTGCCAGCAGCTTGATGAATTCGATGAACACTGAAGCTTTCTTT.

The genes are TRBV13 and TRBJ2-1, with 8 nucleotides matching TRBD2. Germline V gives CDR1 PRHDT, CDR2 FYEKMQ (reference sequence). The CDR3 loop spans 15 amino acids. J was trimmed by 8 bases and V by 3 bases; bases with no gene match: 9. CDR3 sequence: CASSFGVERGHEQFF. The CDR3 region has the DNA TGTGCCAGCAGCTTTGGGGTCGAGCGGGGGCATGAGCAGTTCTTC.